The 27 T cell receptor beta chains in this list originate from one sample, sequenced in a study of cytomegalovirus exposure and HLA in healthy donors. The primer mix had 60 Vbeta and 13 Jbeta primers. Clones were read by immunoSEQ multiplex PCR, and TCRdb kept only the in-frame ones, dropping some. This sample has approximately 210,000 clones; 70% to 80% occur once, and the top ten carry around 1.5%. The sequenced sample consisted of PBMCs. Every receptor here comes from a woman in her forties or fifties in good health and CMV-seronegative.

The chain carries TRBV6-5 and TRBJ1-5; 8 bases match TRBD1. The V gene end was trimmed by 0 bases and the J gene end by 7 bases; junction bases not matched to a gene: 2. Germline loops: CDR1 MNHEY, CDR2 SVGAGI. The CDR3 is made up of 14 amino acids. The CDR3 loop reads CASSYSTGDQPQHF. The CDR3 nucleotides read TGTGCCAGCAGTTACTCGACAGGGGACCAGCCCCAGCATTTT.

The chain combines TRBV6-5 with TRBJ1-1, with D perhaps TRBD1 (6 bases). Trimming removed 6 bases at V and 1 base at J, with 15 bases between. Per the germline V gene, CDR1 is MNHEY and CDR2 is SVGAGI. The CDR3 has 15 amino acids. CDR3 residues: CASRPLSTGNTEAFF. The CDR3 region has the DNA TGTGCCAGCAGACCGCTCTCGACAGGGAACACTGAAGCTTTCTTT.

The chain links TRBV6-4 to TRBJ1-1, with D unclear. Germline values: CDR1 MRHNA, CDR2 SNTAGT. The CDR3 contains 14 residues. V shed 6 bases and J shed 3 bases, with 14 bases lying between them. CDR3 loop: CASRWTGRDTEAFF. For the CDR3, the DNA is TGTGCCAGCAGATGGACGGGAAGGGACACTGAAGCTTTCTTT.

The genes are TRBV29-1 and TRBJ1-5; 10 bases are shared with TRBD1. CDR1 SQVTM and CDR2 ANQGSEA come from the germline V gene. Trimming at V came to 4 bases and at J to 5 bases, leaving 11 bases not matched to a gene. This CDR3 contains 16 residues. CDR3 sequence: CSVVFPGQGFDQPQHF. The DNA for the CDR3 is TGCAGCGTTGTTTTCCCGGGACAGGGGTTTGATCAGCCCCAGCATTTT.

V and J are TRBV7-8 and TRBJ2-5; D gene uncertain. With the DNA end fitting TRBJ2-7 better, the J assignment may be wrong. CDR1 is SGHVS and CDR2 is FQNEAQ in the germline V gene. The CDR3 has 13 amino acids. In nucleotides, the CDR3 is TGTGCCAGCAGCTTAGGTGCAACCTACGAGCAGTACTTC. This codes for CASSLGATYEQYF.

The chain joins TRBV5-1 to TRBJ2-3, with D maybe TRBD1 (6 bases). Germline V gene data show CDR1 as SGHRS and CDR2 as YFSETQ. V gave up 4 bases and J gave up 0 bases, with 15 bases separating them. This CDR3 is built from 16 residues. The CDR3 DNA reads as TGCGCCAGCAGCCAACAGGGTGGCCGTAGCACAGATACGCAGTATTTT. Its protein is CASSQQGGRSTDTQYF.

This clone was recorded a few times. The rearrangement links TRBV28 to TRBJ2-7, with D perhaps matching TRBD1 (6 bases). The CDR3 totals 16 residues. With 5 bases removed from V and 0 bases from J, the gap between germline ends came to 17 bases. Germline-derived CDR1 and CDR2 are MDHEN and SYDVKM. In DNA, the CDR3 is TGTGCCAGCAGTCCCATAGGGACACAGAGCTCCTACGAGCAGTACTTC. Translation: CASSPIGTQSSYEQYF.

The chain links TRBV7-2 to TRBJ1-2, with a possible D match to TRBD1 (5 bases). The CDR3 is made up of 16 amino acids. The V gene's germline CDR1 is SGHTA and CDR2 FQGNSA. The V gene lost 1 base and the J gene lost 4 bases, with 16 bases spanning the gap. The CDR3 region has the DNA TGTGCCAGCAGCTTAGGACGGCAGGGCGGTGGCTATGGCTACACCTTC. This encodes CASSLGRQGGGYGYTF.

V gene TRBV9 combines with J gene TRBJ1-2, with 11 bases fitting TRBD1. Germline V gives CDR1 SGDLS, CDR2 YYNGEE. The CDR3 has 14 residues. V lost 3 bases, J lost 8 bases, and 6 bases stayed unmatched. Here the CDR3 reads CASSEGQGARGYTF. The DNA of the CDR3 is TGTGCCAGCAGCGAAGGACAGGGGGCGAGAGGCTACACCTTC.

This chain links TRBV5-1 with TRBJ1-2, with no clear D. The germline V and J ends were trimmed by 7 bases and 8 bases, with 12 bases remaining between them. The V gene's germline CDR1 is SGHRS and CDR2 YFSETQ. The CDR3 length is 11 residues. The CDR3 DNA reads as TGCGCCAGCTCGGGTGGCGACGGCTACACCTTC. Protein: CASSGGDGYTF.

The J gene is TRBJ2-6, the V gene TRBV7-3; D is unresolved. Germline CDR1 SGHTA, CDR2 FQGTGA. The CDR3 extends over 16 amino acids. Trimming stripped 4 bases from V and 0 bases from J, with 10 bases between. In DNA form, the CDR3 reads TGTGCCAGCAGCTCCCAGGCTTTCTCTGGGGCCAACGTCCTGACTTTC. This codes for CASSSQAFSGANVLTF.

This clone was detected only once. The chain joins TRBV5-6 to TRBJ2-1; D is unresolved. The CDR3 consists of 12 residues. Germline V gene data show CDR1 as SGHDT and CDR2 as YYEEEE. V lost 0 bases to trimming and J lost 10 bases, with 8 bases between them. CDR3 nucleotides: TGTGCCAGCAGCTTGGCCAGCAGGGAGCAGTTCTTC. It specifies CASSLASREQFF.

V and J are TRBV6-5 and TRBJ2-7; 7 bases agree with TRBD2. The CDR3 extends over 14 amino acids. Germline loops: CDR1 MNHEY, CDR2 SVGAGI. Trimming removed 6 bases from V and 3 bases from J; junction bases left unmatched: 8. The CDR3 sequence: CASSDSGDYYEQYF. The CDR3 coding sequence is TGTGCCAGCAGCGACTCCGGGGACTACTACGAGCAGTACTTC.

As to this clone: One end of the junction varies from germline; a read error may be responsible. The chain links TRBV6-5 to TRBJ1-5, with D perhaps TRBD1 (5 bases). This CDR3 spans 15 amino acids. The V gene's germline CDR1 is MNHEY and CDR2 SVGAGI. CDR3 loop: CASSHSRGGAQPQHF. In DNA form, the CDR3 reads TGTGCCAGCAGTCACTCGAGGGGCGGGGCCCAGCCCCAGCATTTT.

The count of this clone is one. The chain recombines TRBV2 with TRBJ2-2; D perhaps matches TRBD2 (5 bases). This CDR3 region has 14 residues. CDR1 is SNHLY and CDR2 is FYNNEI in the germline V gene. V was cut by 1 base and J by 8 bases, with 11 bases left in between. CDR3 amino acids: CASSEGGPAGELFF. In DNA form, the CDR3 reads TGTGCCAGCAGTGAAGGCGGGCCGGCGGGGGAGCTGTTTTTT.

The chain employs TRBV27 and TRBJ1-5; D is unclear. CDR3 length: 15 amino acids. CDR1 is MNHEY and CDR2 is SMNVEV in the germline V gene (reference sequence). V lost 5 bases to trimming and J lost 4 bases, with 15 bases between them. CDR3 residues: CASSPQRQPNQPQHF. CDR3 DNA: TGTGCCAGCAGTCCCCAGAGGCAGCCTAATCAGCCCCAGCATTTT.

This rearrangement joins TRBV28 to TRBJ2-1, with D perhaps matching TRBD1 (6 bases). Germline assignment: CDR1 MDHEN and CDR2 SYDVKM. This CDR3 is built from 14 residues. V lost 7 bases and J 2 bases, leaving 12 bases between the germline ends. Written as DNA, the CDR3 is TGTGCCAGCACCCGGCCAGGGGCCTACAATGAGCAGTTCTTC. Protein: CASTRPGAYNEQFF.

This sequence joins TRBV27 and TRBJ2-1, with 9 positions matching TRBD2. The junction had 11 bases not matched to a gene; V was cut back by 2 bases and J by 0 bases. The length of the CDR3 is 19 residues. Germline CDR1 MNHEY, CDR2 SMNVEV (reference sequence). CDR3 residues: CASSLNVLAGYSSYNEQFF. CDR3 nucleotides: TGTGCCAGCAGTTTAAACGTCCTAGCGGGGTATAGCTCCTACAATGAGCAGTTCTTC.

This chain uses TRBV7-2 with TRBJ1-1; 7 nucleotides line up with TRBD1. This CDR3 has 14 amino acids. Trimming removed 5 bases from V and 7 bases from J; junction bases left unmatched: 10. From germline, CDR1 is SGHTA and CDR2 FQGNSA. In DNA, the CDR3 is TGTGCCAGCAGCCCCCCGGGACAGTATCGTGAAGCTTTCTTT. As protein: CASSPPGQYREAFF.

The chain links TRBV29-1 to TRBJ2-1; 10 nucleotides agree with TRBD2. This CDR3 contains 14 residues. With 6 bases clipped from V and 2 bases from J, the junction kept 4 bases outside the gene matches. Germline CDR1 is SQVTM and CDR2 is ANQGSEA. CDR3 protein: CSVASGGPYNEQFF. Here the CDR3 DNA reads TGCAGCGTGGCTAGCGGGGGCCCCTACAATGAGCAGTTCTTC.

This clone was recorded once. This sequence joins TRBV5-4 and TRBJ2-5; maybe TRBD2 (6 bases). Germline V lookup: CDR1 SGHNT, CDR2 YYREEE (reference sequence). This CDR3 is 13 amino acids long. V lost 5 bases to trimming and J lost 2 bases, with 10 bases between them. Here the CDR3 reads CASSPSVQETQYF. The CDR3 nucleotides read TGTGCCAGCAGTCCTAGCGTACAAGAGACCCAGTACTTC.

The chain carries TRBV28 and TRBJ1-2; D is unresolved. This CDR3 is built from 13 residues. V was shortened by 6 bases and J by 5 bases, with 13 bases between the two germline ends. The germline gives CDR1 MDHEN, CDR2 SYDVKM. Here the CDR3 reads CASRAGGGYGYTF. The CDR3 DNA is TGTGCCAGCAGGGCGGGTGGAGGGTATGGCTACACCTTC.

The J gene is TRBJ2-3, the V gene TRBV29-1; the match to TRBD2 covers 9 bases. Looked up from germline, CDR1 is SQVTM and CDR2 is ANQGSEA. The CDR3 has 15 residues. The V segment lost 3 bases and the J segment 4 bases; nucleotides outside the gene matches: 8. The CDR3, as DNA: TGCAGCGTTGAGATAGCGGGGGTCTCATCAGATACGCAGTATTTT. Translation gives CSVEIAGVSSDTQYF.

This clone was observed once. The gene calls are TRBV6-6 and TRBJ1-3; 7 bases line up with TRBD1. CDR1 and CDR2 (germline): MNHNY, SVGAGI (reference sequence). CDR3 size: 13 residues. J gave up 4 bases and V 5 bases, and 2 bases lay outside the gene matches. CDR3: CASSPGQGNTIYF. The CDR3 DNA reads as TGTGCCAGCAGTCCGGGACAGGGAAACACCATATATTTT.

The chain combines TRBV6-1 with TRBJ1-4, with 10 positions matching TRBD1. The CDR3 loop spans 14 amino acids. Germline CDR1 MNHNS, CDR2 SASEGT. J lost 8 bases, V lost 4 bases, and 4 bases had no gene match. In nucleotides, the CDR3 is TGTGCCAGCAGTGGGGGACAGGGGCAAGAAAAACTGTTTTTT. Amino acids: CASSGGQGQEKLFF.

This clone was found once. The V and J genes are TRBV5-1 and TRBJ2-7, with 14 bases that match TRBD2. Germline trimming cut 5 bases from V and 4 bases from J; bases unmatched to any gene: 11. Germline V gene lookup returns CDR1 SGHRS and CDR2 YFSETQ. CDR3 length: 17 amino acids. CDR3 amino acids: CASRRTGTSGGLYEQYF. As DNA, the CDR3 is TGCGCCAGCAGAAGAACCGGGACTAGCGGGGGCCTTTACGAGCAGTACTTC.

The rearrangement joins TRBV28 to TRBJ1-4, with unresolved D. V lost 3 bases to trimming and J lost 0 bases, with 8 bases between them. The CDR3 is 15 amino acids. Germline V gives CDR1 MDHEN, CDR2 SYDVKM. The chain's CDR3 is CASSLAGSTNEKLFF. The CDR3 coding sequence is TGTGCCAGCAGTTTGGCAGGATCAACTAATGAAAAACTGTTTTTT.